This T cell receptor (beta chain) is from a study of PD-1 blockade in classical Hodgkin lymphoma. General study points: Exclusion was applied to patients who started nivolumab under 1 year after ASCT. Compared with healthy donors, newly diagnosed patients reportedly showed lower baseline TCR diversity.

The method was immunoSEQ multiplex PCR; TCRdb's version includes in-frame clones alone and lacks a portion of them. The sample has more than 90,000 clones, over 75% seen once. Time point: cycle 4 day 1 (C4D1), after less than 7 weeks of nivolumab. Every one of the patients relapsed after autologous stem cell transplantation (brentuximab vedotin exposure was variable). V lost 6 bases to trimming and J lost 1 base; unmatched junction nucleotides: 5. CDR1 LNHDA and CDR2 SQIVND come from the germline V gene (reference sequence). This CDR3 is 15 amino acids long. This clone came up a few times. Antigen specificity is unknown.

This sequence joins TRBV19 and TRBJ2-3, with 9 nucleotides matching TRBD2. The TCR originated in a human donor with classical Hodgkin lymphoma. The specimen was peripheral blood mononuclear cells (PBMCs), collected before the fourth cycle of nivolumab. The CDR3 nucleotides read TGTGCCAGTAGGACTAGCGGAGAAGGCACAGATACGCAGTATTTT. This sequence encodes CASRTSGEGTDTQYF.